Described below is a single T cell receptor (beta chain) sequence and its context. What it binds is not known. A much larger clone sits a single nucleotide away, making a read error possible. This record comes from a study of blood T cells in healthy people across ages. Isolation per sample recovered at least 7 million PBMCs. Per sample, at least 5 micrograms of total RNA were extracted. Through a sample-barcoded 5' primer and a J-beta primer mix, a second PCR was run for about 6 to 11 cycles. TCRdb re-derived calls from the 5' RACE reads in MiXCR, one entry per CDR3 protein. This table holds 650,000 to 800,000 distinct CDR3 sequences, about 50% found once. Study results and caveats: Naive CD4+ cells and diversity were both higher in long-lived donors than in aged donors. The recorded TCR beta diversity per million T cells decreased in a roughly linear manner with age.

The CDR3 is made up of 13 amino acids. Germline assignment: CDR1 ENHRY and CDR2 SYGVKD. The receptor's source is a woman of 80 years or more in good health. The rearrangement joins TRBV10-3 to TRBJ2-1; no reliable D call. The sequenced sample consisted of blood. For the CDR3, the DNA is TGTGCCATCAGTAAGTCCGAAATCAATGAGCAGTTCTTC. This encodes CAISKSEINEQFF.